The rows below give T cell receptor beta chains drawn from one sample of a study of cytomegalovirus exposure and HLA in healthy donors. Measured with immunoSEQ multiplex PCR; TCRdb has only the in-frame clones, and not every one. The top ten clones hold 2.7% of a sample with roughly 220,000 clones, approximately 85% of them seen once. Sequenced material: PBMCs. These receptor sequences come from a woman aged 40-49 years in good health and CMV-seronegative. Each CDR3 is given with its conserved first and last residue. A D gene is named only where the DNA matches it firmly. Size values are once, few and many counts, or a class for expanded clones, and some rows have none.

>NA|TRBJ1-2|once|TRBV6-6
CASTTPSGLGGGYTF
TGTGCCAGCACCACCCCCTCGGGTCTCGGCGGGGGCTACACCTTC
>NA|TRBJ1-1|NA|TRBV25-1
CASSPRWSVNTEAFF
TGTGCCAGCAGCCCGAGGTGGTCCGTGAACACTGAAGCTTTCTTT
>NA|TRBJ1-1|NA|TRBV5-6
CASSPLLGVNTEAFF
TGTGCCAGCAGCCCCCTCTTAGGGGTGAACACTGAAGCTTTCTTT
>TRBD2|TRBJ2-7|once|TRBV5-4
CASSQRVGSGIEQYF
TGTGCCAGCAGCCAACGGGTCGGTAGCGGGATCGAGCAGTACTTC
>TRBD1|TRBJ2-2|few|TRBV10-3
CAISSSSQGATGELFF
TGTGCCATCAGTTCTTCCAGTCAGGGGGCCACCGGGGAGCTGTTTTTT
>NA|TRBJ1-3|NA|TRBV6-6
CASSYQQDEGGNTIYF
TGTGCCAGCAGTTACCAACAGGACGAAGGAGGAAACACCATATATTTT
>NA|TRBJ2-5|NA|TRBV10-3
CAISDRAQGETQYF
TGTGCCATCAGTGACCGGGCTCAGGGGGAGACCCAGTACTTC
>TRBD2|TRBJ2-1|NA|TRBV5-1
CASSLTSGAYYEQFF
TGCGCCAGCAGCTTGACGAGCGGGGCTTACTATGAGCAGTTCTTC
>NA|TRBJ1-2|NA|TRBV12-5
CASGLVIGAALPNYGYTF
TGTGCTAGTGGTTTGGTAATAGGGGCAGCTCTTCCTAACTATGGCTACACCTTC
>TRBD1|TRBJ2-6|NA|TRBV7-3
CASSSLTGDENPSGANVLTF
TGTGCCAGCAGCTCCTTGACAGGGGATGAAAACCCCTCTGGGGCCAACGTCCTGACTTTC
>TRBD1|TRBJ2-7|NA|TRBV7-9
CASSLAGGYEQHF
TGTGCCAGCAGCCTCGCAGGGGGCTACGAGCAGCACTTC
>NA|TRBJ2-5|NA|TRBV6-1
CASSVDLEGAQYF
TGTGCCAGCAGTGTAGATCTGGAAGGGGCCCAGTACTTC
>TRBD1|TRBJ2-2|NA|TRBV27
CASRAGGYWNTGELFF
TGTGCCAGCAGGGCAGGGGGCTATTGGAACACCGGGGAGCTGTTTTTT
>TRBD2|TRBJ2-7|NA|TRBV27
CASSSGWAGGYEQYF
TGTGCCAGCAGTTCGGGTTGGGCGGGAGGGTACGAGCAGTACTTC
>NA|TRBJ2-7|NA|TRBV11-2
CASSQGPTYEQYF
TGTGCCAGCAGCCAGGGGCCCACCTACGAGCAGTACTTC
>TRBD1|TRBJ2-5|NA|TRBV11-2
CASSLDLSQGRTQYF
TGTGCCAGCAGCTTAGATCTATCACAGGGGAGGACCCAGTACTTC
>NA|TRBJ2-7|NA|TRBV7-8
CASASWTERYEQYF
TGTGCCAGCGCCTCTTGGACAGAAAGATACGAGCAGTACTTC
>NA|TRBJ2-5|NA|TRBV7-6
CASSFQAGQETQYF
TGTGCCAGCAGCTTCCAGGCGGGGCAAGAGACCCAGTACTTC
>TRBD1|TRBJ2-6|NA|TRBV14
CASSQDWGTASSGANVLTF
TGTGCCAGCAGCCAAGATTGGGGGACAGCATCCTCTGGGGCCAACGTCCTGACTTTC
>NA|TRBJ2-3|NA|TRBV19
CASSGGGYTDTQYF
TGTGCCAGTAGTGGGGGCGGATACACAGATACGCAGTATTTT
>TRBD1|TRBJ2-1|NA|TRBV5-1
CASSLGGQGARTSNEQFF
TGCGCCAGCAGCTTGGGGGGACAGGGGGCTCGAACCTCCAATGAGCAGTTCTTC
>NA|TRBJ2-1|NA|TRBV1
CTSSRSGGSSYNEQFF
TGCACCAGCAGCCGCTCGGGAGGGAGCTCCTACAATGAGCAGTTCTTC